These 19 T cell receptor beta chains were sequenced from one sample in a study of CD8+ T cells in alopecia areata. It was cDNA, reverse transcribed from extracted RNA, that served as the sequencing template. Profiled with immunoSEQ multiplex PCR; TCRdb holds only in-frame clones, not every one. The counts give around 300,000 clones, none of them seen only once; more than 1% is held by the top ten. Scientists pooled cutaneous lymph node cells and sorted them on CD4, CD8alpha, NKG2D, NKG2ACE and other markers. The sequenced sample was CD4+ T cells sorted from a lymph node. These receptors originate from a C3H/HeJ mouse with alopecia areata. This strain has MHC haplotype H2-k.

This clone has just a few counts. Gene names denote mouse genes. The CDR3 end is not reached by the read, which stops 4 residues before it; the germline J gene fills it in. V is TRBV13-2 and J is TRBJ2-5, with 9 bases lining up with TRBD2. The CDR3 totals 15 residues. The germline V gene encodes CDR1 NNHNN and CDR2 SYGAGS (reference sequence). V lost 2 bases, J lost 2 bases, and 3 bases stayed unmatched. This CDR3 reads CASGDWGGLQDTQYF. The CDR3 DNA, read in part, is TGTGCCAGCGGTGACTGGGGGGGACTCCAAGAC.

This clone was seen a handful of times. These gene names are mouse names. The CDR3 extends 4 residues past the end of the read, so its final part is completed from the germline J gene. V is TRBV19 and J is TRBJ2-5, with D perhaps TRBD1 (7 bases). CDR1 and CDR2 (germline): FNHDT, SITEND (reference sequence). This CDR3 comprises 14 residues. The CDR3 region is CASSKEGARDTQYF. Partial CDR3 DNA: TGTGCCAGCAGTAAGGAGGGGGCGCGGGAC.

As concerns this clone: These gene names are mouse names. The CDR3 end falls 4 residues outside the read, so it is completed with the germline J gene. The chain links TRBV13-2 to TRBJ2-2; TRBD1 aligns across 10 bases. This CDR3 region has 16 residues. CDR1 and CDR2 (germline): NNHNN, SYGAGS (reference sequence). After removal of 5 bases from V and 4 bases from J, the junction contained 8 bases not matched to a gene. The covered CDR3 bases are TGTGCCAGCGGGGCGGACAGGGGGAAAGGCACCGGG. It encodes CASGADRGKGTG. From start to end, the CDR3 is CASGADRGKGTGQLYF.

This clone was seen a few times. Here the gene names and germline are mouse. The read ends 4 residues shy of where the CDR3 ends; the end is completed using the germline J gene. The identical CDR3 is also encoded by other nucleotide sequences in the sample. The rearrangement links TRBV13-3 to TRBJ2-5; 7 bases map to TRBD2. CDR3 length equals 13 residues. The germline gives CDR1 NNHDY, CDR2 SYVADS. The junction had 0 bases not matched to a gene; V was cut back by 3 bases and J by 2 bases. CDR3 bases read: TGTGCCAGCAGTGGGACTGGCCAAGAC. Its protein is CASSGTGQD. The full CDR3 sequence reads CASSGTGQDTQYF.

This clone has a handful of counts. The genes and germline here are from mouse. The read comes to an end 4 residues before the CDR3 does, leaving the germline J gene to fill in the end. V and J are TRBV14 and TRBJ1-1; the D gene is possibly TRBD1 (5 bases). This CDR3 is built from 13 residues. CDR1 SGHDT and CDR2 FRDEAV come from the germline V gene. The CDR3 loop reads CASSWRQFAEVFF. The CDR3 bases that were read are TGTGCCAGCAGTTGGAGACAGTTCGCA.

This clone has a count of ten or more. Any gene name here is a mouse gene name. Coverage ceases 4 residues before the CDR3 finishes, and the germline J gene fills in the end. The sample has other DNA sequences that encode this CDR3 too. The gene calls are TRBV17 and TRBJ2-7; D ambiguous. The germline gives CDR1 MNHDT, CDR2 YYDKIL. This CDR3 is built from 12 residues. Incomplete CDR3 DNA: TGTGCTAGCAGTAGAGACACATAT. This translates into CASSRDTY. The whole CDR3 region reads CASSRDTYEQYF.

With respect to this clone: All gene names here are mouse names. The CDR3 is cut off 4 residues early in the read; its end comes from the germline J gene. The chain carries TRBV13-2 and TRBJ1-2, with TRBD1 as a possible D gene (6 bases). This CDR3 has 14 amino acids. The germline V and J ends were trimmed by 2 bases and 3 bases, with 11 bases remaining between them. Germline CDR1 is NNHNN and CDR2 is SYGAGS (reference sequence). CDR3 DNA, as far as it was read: TGTGCCAGCGGTGACCCAGGGGTGGACTCC. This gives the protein CASGDPGVDS. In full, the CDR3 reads CASGDPGVDSDYTF.

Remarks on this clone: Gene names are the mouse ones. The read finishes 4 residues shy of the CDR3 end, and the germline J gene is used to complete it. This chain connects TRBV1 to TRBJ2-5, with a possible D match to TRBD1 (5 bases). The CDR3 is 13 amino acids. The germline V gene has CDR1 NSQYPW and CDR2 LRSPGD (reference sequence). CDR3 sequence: CTCSPRQKDTQYF. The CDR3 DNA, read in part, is TGCACCTGCAGTCCCCGACAGAAAGAC.

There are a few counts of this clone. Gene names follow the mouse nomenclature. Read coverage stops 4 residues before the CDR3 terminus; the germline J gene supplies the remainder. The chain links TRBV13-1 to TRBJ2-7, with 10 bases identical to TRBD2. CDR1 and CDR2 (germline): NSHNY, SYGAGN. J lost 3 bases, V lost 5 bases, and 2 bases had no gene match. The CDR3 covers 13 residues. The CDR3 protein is CASRLGGIYEQYF. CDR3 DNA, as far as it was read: TGTGCCAGCAGACTGGGGGGGATCTAT.

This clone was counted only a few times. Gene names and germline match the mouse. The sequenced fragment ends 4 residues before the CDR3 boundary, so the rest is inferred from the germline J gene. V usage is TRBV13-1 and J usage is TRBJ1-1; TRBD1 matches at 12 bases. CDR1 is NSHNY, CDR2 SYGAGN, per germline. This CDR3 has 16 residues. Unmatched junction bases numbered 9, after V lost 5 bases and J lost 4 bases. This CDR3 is CASRPGTGGRSTEVFF. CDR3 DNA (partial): TGTGCCAGCAGGCCCGGGACAGGGGGCAGGAGCACA.

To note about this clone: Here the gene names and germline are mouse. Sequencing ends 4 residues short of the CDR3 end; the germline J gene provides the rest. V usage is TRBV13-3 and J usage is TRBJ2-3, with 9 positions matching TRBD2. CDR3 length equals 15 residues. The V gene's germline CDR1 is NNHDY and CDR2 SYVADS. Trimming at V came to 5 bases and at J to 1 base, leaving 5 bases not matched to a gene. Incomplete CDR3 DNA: TGTGCCAGCAGGACTGGGGGTGGAGGTGCAGAA. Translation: CASRTGGGGAE. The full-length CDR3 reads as CASRTGGGGAETLYF.

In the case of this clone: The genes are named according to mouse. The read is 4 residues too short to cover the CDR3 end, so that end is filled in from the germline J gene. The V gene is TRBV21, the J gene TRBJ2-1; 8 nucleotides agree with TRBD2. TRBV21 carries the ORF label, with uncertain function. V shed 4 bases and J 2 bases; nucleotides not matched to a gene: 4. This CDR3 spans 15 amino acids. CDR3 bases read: TGTGCTAGCAGTCGCACTGGGGGCTACTATGCT. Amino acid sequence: CASSRTGGYYA. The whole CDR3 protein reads CASSRTGGYYAEQFF.

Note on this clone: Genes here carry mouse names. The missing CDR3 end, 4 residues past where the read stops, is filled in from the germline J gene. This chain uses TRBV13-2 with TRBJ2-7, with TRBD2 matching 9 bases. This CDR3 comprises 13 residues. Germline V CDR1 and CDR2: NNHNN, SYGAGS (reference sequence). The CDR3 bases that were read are TGTGCCAGCGGTGGTGGGGGGGCGGAT. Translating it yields CASGGGGAD. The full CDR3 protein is CASGGGGADEQYF.

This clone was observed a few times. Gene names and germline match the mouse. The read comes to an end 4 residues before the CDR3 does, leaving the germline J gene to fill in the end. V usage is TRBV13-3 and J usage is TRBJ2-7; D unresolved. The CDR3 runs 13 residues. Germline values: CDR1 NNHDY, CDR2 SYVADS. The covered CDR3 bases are TGTGCCAGCAGTGGCCAGAAAAGATAT. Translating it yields CASSGQKRY. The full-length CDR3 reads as CASSGQKRYEQYF.

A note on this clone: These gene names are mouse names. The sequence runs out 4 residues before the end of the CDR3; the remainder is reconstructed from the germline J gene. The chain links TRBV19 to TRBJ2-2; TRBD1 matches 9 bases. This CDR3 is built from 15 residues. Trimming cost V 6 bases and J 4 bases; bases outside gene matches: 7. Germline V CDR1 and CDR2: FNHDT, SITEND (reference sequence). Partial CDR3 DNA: TGTGCCAGCATAGGGACAGGGCTAGCCACCGGG. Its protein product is CASIGTGLATG. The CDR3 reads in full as CASIGTGLATGQLYF.

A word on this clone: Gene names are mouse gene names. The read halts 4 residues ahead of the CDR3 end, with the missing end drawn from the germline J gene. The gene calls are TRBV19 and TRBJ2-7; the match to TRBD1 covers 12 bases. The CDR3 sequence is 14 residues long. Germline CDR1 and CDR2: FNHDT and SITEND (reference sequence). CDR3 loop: CASSWDRGQYEQYF. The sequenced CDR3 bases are TGTGCCAGCAGTTGGGACAGGGGGCAGTAT. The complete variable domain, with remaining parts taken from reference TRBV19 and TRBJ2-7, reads GGIITQTPKFLIGQEGQKLTLKCQQNFNHDTMYWYRQDSGKGLRLIYYSITENDLQKGDLSEGYDASREKKSSFSLTVTSAQKNEMAVFLCASSWDRGQYEQYFGPGTRLTVL.

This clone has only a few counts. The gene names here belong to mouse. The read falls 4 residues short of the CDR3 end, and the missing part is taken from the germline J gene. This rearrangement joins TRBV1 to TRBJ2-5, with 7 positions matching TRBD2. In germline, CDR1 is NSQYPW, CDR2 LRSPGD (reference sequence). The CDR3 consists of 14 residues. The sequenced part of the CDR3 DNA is TGCACCTGCAGTGCGGTCTGGGGGAAAGAC. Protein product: CTCSAVWGKD. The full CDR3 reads CTCSAVWGKDTQYF.

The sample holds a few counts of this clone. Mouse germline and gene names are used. CDR3 residues: CASKPQRSAETLYF. The CDR3 bases that were read are TGTGCCAGCAAACCACAGAGATCTGCAGAA. V and J are TRBV19 and TRBJ2-3, with D uncertain. From the germline J gene comes the end of the CDR3, since the read stops 4 residues before it. The CDR3 covers 14 residues. Germline CDR1 and CDR2: FNHDT and SITEND (reference sequence). The V gene lost 6 bases and the J gene lost 2 bases, with 13 bases spanning the gap.

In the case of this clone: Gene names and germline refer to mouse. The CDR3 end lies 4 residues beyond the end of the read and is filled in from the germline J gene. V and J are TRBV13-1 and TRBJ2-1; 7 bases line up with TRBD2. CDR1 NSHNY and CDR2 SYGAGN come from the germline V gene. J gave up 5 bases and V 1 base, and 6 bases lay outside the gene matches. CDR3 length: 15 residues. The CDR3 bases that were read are TGTGCCAGCAGTGATCTGGGGGTATGGGATGCT. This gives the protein CASSDLGVWDA. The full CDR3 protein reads CASSDLGVWDAEQFF.